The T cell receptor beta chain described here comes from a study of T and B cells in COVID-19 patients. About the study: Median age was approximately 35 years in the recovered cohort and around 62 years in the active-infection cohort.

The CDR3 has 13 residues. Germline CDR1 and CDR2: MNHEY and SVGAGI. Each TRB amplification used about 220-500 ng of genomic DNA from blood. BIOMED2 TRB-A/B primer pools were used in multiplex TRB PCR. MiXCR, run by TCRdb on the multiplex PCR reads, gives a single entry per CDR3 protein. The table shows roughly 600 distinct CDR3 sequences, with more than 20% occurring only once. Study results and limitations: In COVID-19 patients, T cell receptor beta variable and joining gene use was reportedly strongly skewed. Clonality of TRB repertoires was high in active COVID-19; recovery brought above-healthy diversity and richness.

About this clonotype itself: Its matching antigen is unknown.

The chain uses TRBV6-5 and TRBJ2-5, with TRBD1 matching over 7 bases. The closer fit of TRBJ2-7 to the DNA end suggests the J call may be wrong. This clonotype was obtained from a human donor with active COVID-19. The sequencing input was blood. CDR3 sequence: CASSTQGAYEQYF. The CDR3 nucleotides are TGTGCCAGCAGCACGCAGGGGGCCTACGAGCAGTACTTC.